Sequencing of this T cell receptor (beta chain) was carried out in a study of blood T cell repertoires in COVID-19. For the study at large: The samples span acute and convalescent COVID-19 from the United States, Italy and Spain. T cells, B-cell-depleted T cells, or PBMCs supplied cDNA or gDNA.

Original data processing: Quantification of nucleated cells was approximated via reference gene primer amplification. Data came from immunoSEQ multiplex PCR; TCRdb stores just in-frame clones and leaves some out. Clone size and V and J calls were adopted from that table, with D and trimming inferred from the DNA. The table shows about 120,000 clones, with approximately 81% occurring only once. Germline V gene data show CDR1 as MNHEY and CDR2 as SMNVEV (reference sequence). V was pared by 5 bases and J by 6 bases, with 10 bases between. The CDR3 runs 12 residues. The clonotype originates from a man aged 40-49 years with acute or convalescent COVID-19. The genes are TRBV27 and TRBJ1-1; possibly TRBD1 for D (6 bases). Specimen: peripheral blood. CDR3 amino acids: CASSKTGSEAFF. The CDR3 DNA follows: TGTGCCAGCAGTAAAACAGGGTCTGAAGCTTTCTTT.